This TCR beta chain derives from a study of CD8 T cells in Susac syndrome. A quantity of about 0.5 to 1 ug RNA underwent reverse transcription using random hexamers. With immunoSEQ multiplex PCR, TCR beta CDR3 was amplified across 54 Vbeta and 13 Jbeta. Each CDR3 protein is one row after TCRdb ran MiXCR on the immunoSEQ multiplex PCR reads. This table holds about 300,000 distinct CDR3 sequences, over 75% found once. Study-wide findings and caveats: The study acknowledged a relatively small number of individuals in its TCR sequencing and HLA analysis.

Turning to this clonotype: The antigen is undetermined.

Trimming pared 5 bases from V and 2 bases from J, leaving 6 bases between. The CDR3 contains 11 residues. From germline, CDR1 is DFQATT and CDR2 SNEGSKA (reference sequence). TCR beta sequencing was performed on blood CD8+ and CD4+ T cells. TEMRA cells were enriched by FACS, and CD4+ and CD8+ T cells were negatively isolated. V gene TRBV20-1 combines with J gene TRBJ1-2; D gene ambiguous. The sequence was obtained from a human donor with multiple sclerosis. The specimen was CD8+ T cells from PBMCs. The CDR3 DNA follows: TGCAGTGCTGGGAGGAACTATGGCTACACCTTC. It encodes CSAGRNYGYTF.